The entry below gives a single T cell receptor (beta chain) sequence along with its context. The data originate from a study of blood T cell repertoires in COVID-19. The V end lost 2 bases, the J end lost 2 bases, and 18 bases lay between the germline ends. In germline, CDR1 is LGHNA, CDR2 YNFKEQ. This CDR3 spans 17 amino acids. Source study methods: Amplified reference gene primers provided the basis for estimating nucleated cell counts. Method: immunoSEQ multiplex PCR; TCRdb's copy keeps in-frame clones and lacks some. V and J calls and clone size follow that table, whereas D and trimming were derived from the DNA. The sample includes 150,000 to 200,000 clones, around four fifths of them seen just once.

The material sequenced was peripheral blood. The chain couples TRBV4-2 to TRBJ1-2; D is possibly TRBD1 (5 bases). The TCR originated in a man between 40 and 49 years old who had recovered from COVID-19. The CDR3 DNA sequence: TGTGCCAGCAGCCAAAAAGGCCAGACGGCAGGGAACTATGGCTACACCTTC. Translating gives CASSQKGQTAGNYGYTF.